What follows are 22 T cell receptor beta chains derived from one specimen sequenced in a study of T cell responses to AZD1222 COVID-19 vaccine. Libraries were prepared by immunoSEQ multiplex PCR; TCRdb keeps only in-frame clonotypes and omits some of them. Of around 140,000 clones in the sample, over 75% were seen once. Sequencing used peripheral blood, obtained 28 days after the second dose of the MenACWY control vaccine. These receptors originate from an adult who received the MenACWY meningococcal vaccine as a control.

The rearrangement links TRBV27 to TRBJ2-1, with D possibly matching TRBD2 (6 bases). The ends were cut back, 5 bases at V and 6 bases at J, with 14 bases in the middle. The CDR3 consists of 14 residues. The germline gives CDR1 MNHEY, CDR2 SMNVEV (reference sequence). CDR3 in amino acids: CASSPRDGSNEQFF. The CDR3 nucleotides are TGTGCCAGCAGTCCGCGGGACGGCTCCAATGAGCAGTTCTTC.

The chain is built from TRBV7-8 and TRBJ1-5; D may be TRBD1 (5 bases). The CDR3 sequence is 15 residues long. Deletions cut 5 bases from V and 3 bases from J, with 14 bases between. From germline, CDR1 is SGHVS and CDR2 FQNEAQ. CDR3 sequence reads: CASSPSGTPNQPQHF. CDR3 in DNA: TGTGCCAGCAGCCCCTCGGGGACCCCCAATCAGCCCCAGCATTTT.

V gene TRBV5-5 combines with J gene TRBJ1-3; no reliable D call. The CDR3 covers 14 residues. Trimming stripped 0 bases from V and 0 bases from J, with 4 bases between. Germline lookup yields CDR1 SGHKS and CDR2 YYEKEE (reference sequence). The CDR3 loop reads CASSLDPSGNTIYF. The CDR3 DNA reads as TGTGCCAGCAGCTTGGATCCCTCTGGAAACACCATATATTTT.

CDR3 bases: TGTGCCAGCAGCCAAGTAAGAAGTCTAGCGGGACGACGAGATACGCAGTATTTT. It translates to CASSQVRSLAGRRDTQYF. V gene TRBV14 combines with J gene TRBJ2-3, with 9 bases that match TRBD2. Germline V lookup: CDR1 SGHDN, CDR2 FVKESK. V lost 1 base, J lost 5 bases, and 13 bases stayed unmatched. The CDR3 loop spans 18 amino acids.

The chain uses TRBV19 and TRBJ1-4, with a tentative D call TRBD1 (6 bases). Germline V gene sequence: CDR1 LNHDA, CDR2 SQIVND (reference sequence). CDR3 size: 15 residues. V lost 7 bases to trimming and J lost 7 bases, with 19 bases between them. DNA of the CDR3: TGTGCCAGTACCGCCGGACAGTTGCTCGGTGAAAAACTGTTTTTT. It specifies CASTAGQLLGEKLFF.

This sequence joins TRBV12-3 or TRBV12-4 and TRBJ1-1; D ambiguous. The CDR3 is made up of 11 amino acids. V shed 0 bases and J shed 10 bases, with 6 bases lying between them. CDR3 sequence: CASSLARLAFF. The CDR3 coding sequence is TGTGCCAGCAGTTTAGCGCGGTTAGCTTTCTTT.

The V gene is TRBV18, the J gene TRBJ1-1; 7 bases agree with TRBD1. The CDR3 sequence is 15 residues long. Per the germline V gene, CDR1 is KGHSH and CDR2 is LQKENI. V lost 5 bases to trimming and J lost 3 bases; unmatched junction nucleotides: 9. The CDR3 bases are TGTGCCAGCTCAGCGTCGACAGGGCAGGACACTGAAGCTTTCTTT. It specifies CASSASTGQDTEAFF.

The genes are TRBV7-9 and TRBJ2-1, with D perhaps assigned TRBD1 or TRBD2 (5 bases each). The CDR3 has 14 amino acids. Germline CDR1 SEHNR, CDR2 FQNEAQ (reference sequence). V lost 1 base, J lost 7 bases, and 11 bases lay in between. The CDR3 sequence is CASSLGGSGNEQFF. CDR3 nucleotide sequence: TGTGCCAGCAGCTTAGGGGGGAGTGGAAATGAGCAGTTCTTC.

V gene TRBV24-1 combines with J gene TRBJ2-5; perhaps TRBD1 as D (6 bases). The CDR3 spans 14 residues. In germline, CDR1 is KGHDR, CDR2 SFDVKD. V lost 4 bases and J lost 5, with 13 bases in between. The CDR3 DNA is TGTGCCACCAGTGAGTCAGGGGAGTCGGAGACCCAGTACTTC. Translating gives CATSESGESETQYF.

V usage is TRBV5-1 and J usage is TRBJ2-1; D assignment may be TRBD1 or TRBD2 (5 bases each). V lost 4 bases and J 6 bases, leaving 11 bases between the germline ends. The CDR3 is made up of 13 amino acids. Per the germline V gene, CDR1 is SGHRS and CDR2 is YFSETQ. The CDR3 nucleotides read TGCGCCAGCAGCGTCGTTGGGGGCAATGAGCAGTTCTTC. Protein product: CASSVVGGNEQFF.

This clone showed up just a few times. The chain is built from TRBV19 and TRBJ2-1; a weak D match, TRBD1 (5 bases). Germline CDR1 reads LNHDA; CDR2 reads SQIVND (reference sequence). The V end lost 6 bases, the J end lost 0 bases, and 12 bases lay between the germline ends. The CDR3 spans 15 residues. DNA for the CDR3: TGTGCCAGTAGGCCCGACAGATTCTCCTACAATGAGCAGTTCTTC. Translated, it gives CASRPDRFSYNEQFF. Looking up the rest from reference TRBV19 and TRBJ2-1 gives the full variable domain: DGGITQSPKYLFRKEGQNVTLSCEQNLNHDAMYWYRQDPGQGLRLIYYSQIVNDFQKGDIAEGYSVSREKKESFPLTVTSAQKNPTAFYLCASRPDRFSYNEQFFGPGTRLTVL.

The chain couples TRBV19 to TRBJ1-1; tentative D call: TRBD1 (5 bases). The V gene's germline CDR1 is LNHDA and CDR2 SQIVND (reference sequence). The CDR3 covers 15 residues. V gave up 3 bases and J gave up 1 base, with 12 bases separating them. DNA for the CDR3: TGTGCCAGTAGTATGTGGGGGACGGAGAACACTGAAGCTTTCTTT. Its protein product is CASSMWGTENTEAFF.

CDR3: CSASTQVGETQYF. The CDR3 bases are TGCAGTGCTAGTACCCAGGTCGGGGAGACCCAGTACTTC. The V gene is TRBV20-1, the J gene TRBJ2-5; D unresolved. Germline V CDR1 and CDR2: DFQATT, SNEGSKA (reference sequence). With 3 bases removed from V and 5 bases from J, the gap between germline ends came to 13 bases. The CDR3 has 13 amino acids.

V and J are TRBV5-4 and TRBJ1-1; maybe TRBD1 (5 bases). Deletions cut 0 bases from V and 2 bases from J, with 14 bases between. The germline V gene has CDR1 SGHNT and CDR2 YYREEE (reference sequence). The CDR3 covers 16 residues. The chain's CDR3 is CASSLGQEGYNTEAFF. The CDR3 nucleotides read TGTGCCAGCAGCTTGGGGCAGGAGGGGTATAACACTGAAGCTTTCTTT.

This clone was found once. V gene TRBV4-1 combines with J gene TRBJ1-1; D gene unclear. Trimming removed 1 base from V and 3 bases from J, with 12 bases in between. Per germline, CDR1 MGHRA and CDR2 YSYEKL. This CDR3 is built from 15 residues. CDR3 protein: CASSQGSRRDTEAFF. CDR3 coding DNA: TGCGCCAGCAGCCAAGGCTCCAGGCGGGACACTGAAGCTTTCTTT.

V and J are TRBV19 and TRBJ1-2; 10 positions match TRBD1. The trim removed 3 bases at V and 0 bases at J, leaving 1 base unmatched. Germline assignment: CDR1 LNHDA and CDR2 SQIVND (reference sequence). CDR3 length equals 15 residues. CDR3 bases: TGTGCCAGTAGTATGGGGACAGGGGCTAACTATGGCTACACCTTC. It translates to CASSMGTGANYGYTF.

V gene TRBV28 combines with J gene TRBJ1-1; possible D gene TRBD1, 5 bases. The CDR3 is made up of 14 amino acids. V gave up 3 bases and J gave up 1 base, with 9 bases separating them. CDR1 is MDHEN and CDR2 is SYDVKM in the germline V gene. CDR3 DNA: TGTGCCAGCAGTTTTGGGGGAGCGAACACTGAAGCTTTCTTT. Protein: CASSFGGANTEAFF.

This chain links TRBV19 with TRBJ1-5; D is perhaps TRBD1 (6 bases). V lost 3 bases to trimming and J lost 1 base, with 16 bases between them. The CDR3 has 17 residues. Germline V lookup: CDR1 LNHDA, CDR2 SQIVND (reference sequence). The CDR3 region has the DNA TGTGCCAGTAGTATCGTACGGGGGGCAGGGAGCAATCAGCCCCAGCATTTT. Its protein is CASSIVRGAGSNQPQHF.

The chain employs TRBV29-1 and TRBJ1-5; perhaps TRBD1 as D (6 bases). The V end lost 7 bases, the J end lost 6 bases, and 22 bases lay between the germline ends. Germline assignment: CDR1 SQVTM and CDR2 ANQGSEA. The CDR3 sequence is 15 residues long. CDR3 coding DNA: TGCAGCGCAGCCGACAGGTGGGGAGATGGTCAGCCCCAGCATTTT. This gives the protein CSAADRWGDGQPQHF.

The chain recombines TRBV20-1 with TRBJ2-1; the D is unclear. Trimming stripped 3 bases from V and 5 bases from J, with 5 bases between. The CDR3 consists of 11 residues. Germline values: CDR1 DFQATT, CDR2 SNEGSKA (reference sequence). CDR3 nucleotides: TGCAGTGCTAGCCACCACAATGAGCAGTTCTTC. This codes for CSASHHNEQFF.

This sequence joins TRBV6-5 and TRBJ1-1; D call uncertain. V lost 4 bases and J 2 bases, leaving 11 bases between the germline ends. CDR1 and CDR2 from the germline V gene are MNHEY and SVGAGI. The CDR3 extends over 14 amino acids. CDR3 sequence reads: CASSLDGVNTEAFF. The CDR3 DNA reads TGTGCCAGCAGTTTAGATGGGGTTAACACTGAAGCTTTCTTT.

This clone was seen ten or more times. This chain links TRBV19 with TRBJ1-5; 11 bases fit TRBD1. Trimming at V came to 8 bases and at J to 5 bases, leaving 11 bases not matched to a gene. This CDR3 is built from 16 residues. Germline assignment: CDR1 LNHDA and CDR2 SQIVND (reference sequence). For the CDR3, the DNA is TGTGCCAGTGGAGCATACCAGGGACAGGGGGATCAGCCCCAGCATTTT. It encodes CASGAYQGQGDQPQHF.